What follows describes a single TCR beta chain. What it recognizes is unknown. The data are from a study of T cell responses to AZD1222 COVID-19 vaccine. Study-level findings and limits: Spike-specific TCR breadth and depth both grew after two AZD1222 doses. Of spike-specific TCRs, nearly half reportedly target regions left unmutated in variants. After the peak T cell response, and only then, were repertoires sampled.

CDR1 SGHDT and CDR2 YYEEEE come from the germline V gene. With 0 bases clipped from V and 4 bases from J, the junction kept 7 bases outside the gene matches. This CDR3 spans 17 amino acids. Sequencing used immunoSEQ multiplex PCR; TCRdb keeps in-frame clones, though not all of them. Here the sample spans tens of thousands of clones, around 91% being singletons. The sequence was obtained from an adult in good health. The sequencing used peripheral blood, collected on day 0 of MenACWY control vaccination. The genes are TRBV5-6 and TRBJ2-1; the match to TRBD2 covers 10 bases. The CDR3 is CASSLGKAGGPYNEQFF. In DNA form, the CDR3 reads TGTGCCAGCAGCTTGGGAAAAGCGGGAGGGCCTTACAATGAGCAGTTCTTC.